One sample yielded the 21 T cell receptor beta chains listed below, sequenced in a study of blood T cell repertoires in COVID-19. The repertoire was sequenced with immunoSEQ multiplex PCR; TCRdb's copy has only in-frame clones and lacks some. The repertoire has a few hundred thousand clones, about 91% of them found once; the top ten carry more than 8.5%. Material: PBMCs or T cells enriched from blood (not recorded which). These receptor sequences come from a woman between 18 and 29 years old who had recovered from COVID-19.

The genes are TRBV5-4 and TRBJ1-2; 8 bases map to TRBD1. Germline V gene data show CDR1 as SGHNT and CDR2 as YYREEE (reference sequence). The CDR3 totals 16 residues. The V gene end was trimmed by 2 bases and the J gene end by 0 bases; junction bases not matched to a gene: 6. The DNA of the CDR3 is TGTGCCAGCAGCTTCCCGGGACAGGCCGCTAACTATGGCTACACCTTC. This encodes CASSFPGQAANYGYTF.

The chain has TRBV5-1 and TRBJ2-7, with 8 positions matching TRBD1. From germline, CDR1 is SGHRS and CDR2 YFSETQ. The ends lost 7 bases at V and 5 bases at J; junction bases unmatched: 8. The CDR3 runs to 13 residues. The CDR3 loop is CASSGQGFDEQYF. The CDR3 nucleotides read TGCGCCAGCTCCGGACAGGGATTCGACGAGCAGTACTTC.

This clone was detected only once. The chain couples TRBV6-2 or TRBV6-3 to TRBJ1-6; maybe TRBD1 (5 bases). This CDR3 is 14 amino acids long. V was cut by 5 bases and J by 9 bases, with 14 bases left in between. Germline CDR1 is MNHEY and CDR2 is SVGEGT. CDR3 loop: CASSREGVASPLHF. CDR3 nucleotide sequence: TGTGCCAGCAGTCGCGAAGGGGTTGCTTCACCCCTCCACTTT.

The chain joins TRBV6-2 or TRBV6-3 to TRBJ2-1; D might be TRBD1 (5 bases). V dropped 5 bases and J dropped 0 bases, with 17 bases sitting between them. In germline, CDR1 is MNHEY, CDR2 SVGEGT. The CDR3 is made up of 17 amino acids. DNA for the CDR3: TGTGCCAGCAGTGCCCCTCAGGGTTTTCCCTCCTACAATGAGCAGTTCTTC. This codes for CASSAPQGFPSYNEQFF.

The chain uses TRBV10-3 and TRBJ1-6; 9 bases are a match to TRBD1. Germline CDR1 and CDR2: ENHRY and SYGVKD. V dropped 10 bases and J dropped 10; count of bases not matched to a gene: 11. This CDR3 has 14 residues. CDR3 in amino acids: CANRPGQGDSPLHF. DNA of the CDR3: TGTGCCAACCGTCCGGGACAGGGCGACTCACCCCTCCACTTT.

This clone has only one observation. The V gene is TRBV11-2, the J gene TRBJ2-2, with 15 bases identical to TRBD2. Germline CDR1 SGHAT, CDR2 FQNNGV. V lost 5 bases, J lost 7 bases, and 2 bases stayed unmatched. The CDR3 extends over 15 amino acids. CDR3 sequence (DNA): TGTGCCAGCAGCCCGGGACTAGCGGGAGGCGGGGAGCTGTTTTTT. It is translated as CASSPGLAGGGELFF. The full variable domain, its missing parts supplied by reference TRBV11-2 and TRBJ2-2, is EAGVAQSPRYKIIEKRQSVAFWCNPISGHATLYWYQQILGQGPKLLIQFQNNGVVDDSQLPKDRFSAERLKGVDSTLKIQPAKLEDSAVYLCASSPGLAGGGELFFGEGSRLTVL.

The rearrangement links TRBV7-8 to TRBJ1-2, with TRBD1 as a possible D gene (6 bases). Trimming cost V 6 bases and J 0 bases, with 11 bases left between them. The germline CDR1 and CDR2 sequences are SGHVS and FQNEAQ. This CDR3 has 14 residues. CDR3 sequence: CASSVSGANYGYTF. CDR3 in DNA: TGTGCCAGCAGTGTCTCAGGGGCTAACTATGGCTACACCTTC.

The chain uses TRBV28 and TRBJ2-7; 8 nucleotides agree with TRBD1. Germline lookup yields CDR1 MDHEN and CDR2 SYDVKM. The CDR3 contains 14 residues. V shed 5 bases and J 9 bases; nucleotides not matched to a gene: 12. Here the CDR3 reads CASSTMISTGGQYF. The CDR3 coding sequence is TGTGCCAGCAGTACAATGATCTCTACAGGGGGGCAGTACTTC.

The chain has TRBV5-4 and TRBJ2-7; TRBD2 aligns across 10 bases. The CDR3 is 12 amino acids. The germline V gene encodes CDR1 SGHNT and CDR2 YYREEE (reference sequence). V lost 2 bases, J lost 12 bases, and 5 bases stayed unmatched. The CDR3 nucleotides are TGTGCCAGCAGCTTTAGCGGGGGGCCCCTGTACTTC. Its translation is CASSFSGGPLYF.

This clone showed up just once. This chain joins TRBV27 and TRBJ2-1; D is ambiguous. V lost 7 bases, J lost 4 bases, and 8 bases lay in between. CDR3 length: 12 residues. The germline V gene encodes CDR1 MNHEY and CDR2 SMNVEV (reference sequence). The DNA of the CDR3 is TGTGCCAGCAACGGAGAATACAATGAGCAGTTCTTC. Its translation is CASNGEYNEQFF.

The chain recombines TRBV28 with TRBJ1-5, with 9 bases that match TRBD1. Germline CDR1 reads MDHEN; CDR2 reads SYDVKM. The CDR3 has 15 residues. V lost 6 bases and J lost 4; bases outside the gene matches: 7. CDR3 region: CASRLQGARNQPQHF. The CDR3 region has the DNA TGTGCCAGCAGATTACAGGGGGCGCGGAATCAGCCCCAGCATTTT.

This CDR3 reads CASSLDGTSGLSSSYEQYF. CDR3 in DNA: TGTGCCAGCAGCTTGGATGGGACTAGCGGGTTATCGAGCTCCTACGAGCAGTACTTC. V and J are TRBV5-6 and TRBJ2-7; 12 bases align to TRBD2. CDR1 is SGHDT, CDR2 YYEEEE, per germline. CDR3 size: 19 residues. V lost 0 bases to trimming and J lost 0 bases; unmatched junction nucleotides: 10.

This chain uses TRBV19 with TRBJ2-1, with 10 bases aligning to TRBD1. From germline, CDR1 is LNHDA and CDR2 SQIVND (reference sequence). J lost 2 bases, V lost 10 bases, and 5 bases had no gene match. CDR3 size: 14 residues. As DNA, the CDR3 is TGTGCCACATTTGGACAGGGGGCCTACAATGAGCAGTTCTTC. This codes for CATFGQGAYNEQFF.

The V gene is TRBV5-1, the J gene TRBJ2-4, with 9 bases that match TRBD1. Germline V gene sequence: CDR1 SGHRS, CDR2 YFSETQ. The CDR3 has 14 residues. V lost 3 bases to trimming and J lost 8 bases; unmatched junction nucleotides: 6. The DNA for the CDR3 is TGCGCCAGCAGCTGGGGACAGGGCGGGCACATTCAGTACTTC. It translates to CASSWGQGGHIQYF.

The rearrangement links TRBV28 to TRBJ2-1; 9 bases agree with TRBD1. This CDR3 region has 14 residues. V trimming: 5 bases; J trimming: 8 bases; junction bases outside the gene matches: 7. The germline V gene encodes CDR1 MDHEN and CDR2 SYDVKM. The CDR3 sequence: CASSHRDRVDEQFF. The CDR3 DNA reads TGTGCCAGCAGTCACCGGGACAGGGTGGATGAGCAGTTCTTC.

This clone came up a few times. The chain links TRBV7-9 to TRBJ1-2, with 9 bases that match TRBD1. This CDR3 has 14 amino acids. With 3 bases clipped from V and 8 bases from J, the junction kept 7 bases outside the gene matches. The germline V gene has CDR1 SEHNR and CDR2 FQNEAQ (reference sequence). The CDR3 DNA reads TGTGCCAGCAGCTTTGGGACAGGGTACGGAGGCTACACCTTC. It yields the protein CASSFGTGYGGYTF.

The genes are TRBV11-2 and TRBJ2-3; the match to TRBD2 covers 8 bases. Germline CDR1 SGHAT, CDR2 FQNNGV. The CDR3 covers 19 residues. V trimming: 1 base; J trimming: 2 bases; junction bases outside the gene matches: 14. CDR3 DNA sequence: TGTGCCAGCAGCTTAGCGACTTTCGGGCGGGGGGATTTCACAGATACGCAGTATTTT. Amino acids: CASSLATFGRGDFTDTQYF. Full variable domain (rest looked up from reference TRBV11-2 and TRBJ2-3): EAGVAQSPRYKIIEKRQSVAFWCNPISGHATLYWYQQILGQGPKLLIQFQNNGVVDDSQLPKDRFSAERLKGVDSTLKIQPAKLEDSAVYLCASSLATFGRGDFTDTQYFGPGTRLTVL.

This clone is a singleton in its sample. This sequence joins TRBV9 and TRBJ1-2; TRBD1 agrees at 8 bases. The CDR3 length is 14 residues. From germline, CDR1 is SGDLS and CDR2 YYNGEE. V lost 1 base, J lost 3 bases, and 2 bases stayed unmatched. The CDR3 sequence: CASSVTGGHYGYTF. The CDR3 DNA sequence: TGTGCCAGCAGCGTAACAGGGGGACACTATGGCTACACCTTC.

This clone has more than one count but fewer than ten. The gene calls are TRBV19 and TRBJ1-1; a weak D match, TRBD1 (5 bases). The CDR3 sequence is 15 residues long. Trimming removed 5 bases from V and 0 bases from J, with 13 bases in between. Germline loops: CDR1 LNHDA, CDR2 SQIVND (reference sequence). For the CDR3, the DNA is TGTGCCAGTAGTGCTCCGGGACTCCTGAACACTGAAGCTTTCTTT. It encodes CASSAPGLLNTEAFF.

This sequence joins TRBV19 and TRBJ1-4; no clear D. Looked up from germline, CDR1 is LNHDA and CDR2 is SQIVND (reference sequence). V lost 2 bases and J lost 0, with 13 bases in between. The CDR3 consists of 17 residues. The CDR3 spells CASSIIPHMTTNEKLFF. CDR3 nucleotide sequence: TGTGCCAGTAGTATAATCCCTCACATGACAACTAATGAAAAACTGTTTTTT.

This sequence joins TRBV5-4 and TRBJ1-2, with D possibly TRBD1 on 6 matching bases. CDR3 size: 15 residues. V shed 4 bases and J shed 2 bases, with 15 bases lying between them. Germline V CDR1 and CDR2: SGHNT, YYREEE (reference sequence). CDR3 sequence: CASSRMTGENYGYTF. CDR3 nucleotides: TGTGCCAGCAGCCGTATGACAGGAGAAAACTATGGCTACACCTTC.